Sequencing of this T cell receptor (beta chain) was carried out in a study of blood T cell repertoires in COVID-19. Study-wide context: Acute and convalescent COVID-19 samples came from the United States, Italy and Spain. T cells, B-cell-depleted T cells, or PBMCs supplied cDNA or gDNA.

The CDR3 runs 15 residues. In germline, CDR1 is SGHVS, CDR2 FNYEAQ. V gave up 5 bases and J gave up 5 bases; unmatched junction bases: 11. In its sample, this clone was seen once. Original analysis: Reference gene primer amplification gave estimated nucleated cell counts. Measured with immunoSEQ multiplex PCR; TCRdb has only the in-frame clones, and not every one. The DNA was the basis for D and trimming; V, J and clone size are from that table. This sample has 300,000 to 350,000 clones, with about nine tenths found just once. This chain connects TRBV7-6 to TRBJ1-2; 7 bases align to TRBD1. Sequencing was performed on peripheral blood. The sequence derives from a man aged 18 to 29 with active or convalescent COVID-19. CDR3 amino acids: CASSHTNGQDYGYTF. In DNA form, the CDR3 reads TGTGCCAGCAGCCATACAAATGGACAGGATTATGGCTACACCTTC.